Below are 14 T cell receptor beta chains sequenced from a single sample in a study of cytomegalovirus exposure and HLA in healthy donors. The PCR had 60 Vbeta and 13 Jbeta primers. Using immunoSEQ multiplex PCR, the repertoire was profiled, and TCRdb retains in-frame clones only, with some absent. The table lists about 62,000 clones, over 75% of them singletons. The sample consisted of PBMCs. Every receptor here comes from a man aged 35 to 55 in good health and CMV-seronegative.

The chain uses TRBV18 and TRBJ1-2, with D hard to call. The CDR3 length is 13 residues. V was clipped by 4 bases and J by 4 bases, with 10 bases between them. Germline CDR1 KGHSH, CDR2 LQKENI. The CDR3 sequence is CASSLTGFYGYTF. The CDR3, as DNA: TGTGCCAGCTCACTAACGGGGTTCTATGGCTACACCTTC.

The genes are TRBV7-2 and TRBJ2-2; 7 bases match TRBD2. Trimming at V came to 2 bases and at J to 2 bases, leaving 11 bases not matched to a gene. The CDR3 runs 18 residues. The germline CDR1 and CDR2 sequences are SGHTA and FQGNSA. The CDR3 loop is CASSLRRVGTTNTGELFF. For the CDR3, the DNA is TGTGCCAGCAGCTTACGCCGGGTCGGGACTACCAACACCGGGGAGCTGTTTTTT.

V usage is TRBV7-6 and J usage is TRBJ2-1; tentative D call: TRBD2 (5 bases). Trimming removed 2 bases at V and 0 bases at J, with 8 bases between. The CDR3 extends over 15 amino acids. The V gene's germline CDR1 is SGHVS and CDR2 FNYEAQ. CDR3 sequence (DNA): TGTGCCAGCAGCTTATGGGCGGGCTCCTACAATGAGCAGTTCTTC. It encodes CASSLWAGSYNEQFF.

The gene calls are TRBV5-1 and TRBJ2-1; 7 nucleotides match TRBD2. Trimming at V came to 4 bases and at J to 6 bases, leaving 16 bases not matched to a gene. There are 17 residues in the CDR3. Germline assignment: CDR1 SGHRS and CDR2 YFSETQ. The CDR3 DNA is TGCGCCAGCAGCCCAACACCCGGGACTATAAGTTCCAATGAGCAGTTCTTC. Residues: CASSPTPGTISSNEQFF. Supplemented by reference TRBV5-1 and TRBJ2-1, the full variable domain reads KAGVTQTPRYLIKTRGQQVTLSCSPISGHRSVSWYQQTPGQGLQFLFEYFSETQRNKGNFPGRFSGRQFSNSRSEMNVSTLELGDSALYLCASSPTPGTISSNEQFFGPGTRLTVL.

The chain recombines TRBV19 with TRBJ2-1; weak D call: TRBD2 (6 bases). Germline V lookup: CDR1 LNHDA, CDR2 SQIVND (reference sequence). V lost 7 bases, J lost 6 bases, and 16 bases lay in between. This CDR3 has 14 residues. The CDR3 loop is CASKRDPGGNEQFF. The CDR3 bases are TGTGCCAGTAAGCGCGACCCCGGGGGCAATGAGCAGTTCTTC.

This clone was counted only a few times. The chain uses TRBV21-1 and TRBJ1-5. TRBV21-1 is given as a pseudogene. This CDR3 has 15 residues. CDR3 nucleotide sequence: TGTGTGAGACCTAGCGCCTACGATAGCAATCAGCCCCAGCATTTT. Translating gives CVRPSAYDSNQPQHF.

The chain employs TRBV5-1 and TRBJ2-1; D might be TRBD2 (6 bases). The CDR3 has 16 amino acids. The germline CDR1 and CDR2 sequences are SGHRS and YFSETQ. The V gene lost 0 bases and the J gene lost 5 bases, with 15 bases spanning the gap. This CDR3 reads CASSLVGGVEDNEQFF. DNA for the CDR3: TGCGCCAGCAGCTTGGTGGGGGGAGTAGAGGACAATGAGCAGTTCTTC.

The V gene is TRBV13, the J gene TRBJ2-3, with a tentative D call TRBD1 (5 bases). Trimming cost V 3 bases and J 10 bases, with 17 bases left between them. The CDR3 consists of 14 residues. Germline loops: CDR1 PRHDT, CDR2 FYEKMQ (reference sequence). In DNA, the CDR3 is TGTGCCAGCAGCTTGGAGAAAAGGACAAAGGCGCAGTATTTT. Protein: CASSLEKRTKAQYF.

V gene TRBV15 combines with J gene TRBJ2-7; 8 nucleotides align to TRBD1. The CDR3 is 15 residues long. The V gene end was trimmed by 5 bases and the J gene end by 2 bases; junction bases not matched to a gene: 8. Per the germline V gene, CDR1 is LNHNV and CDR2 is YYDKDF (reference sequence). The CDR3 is CATSERGQGTYEQYF. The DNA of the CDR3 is TGTGCCACCAGCGAGCGAGGACAGGGCACCTACGAGCAGTACTTC. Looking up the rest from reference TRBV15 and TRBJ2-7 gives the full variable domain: DAMVIQNPRYQVTQFGKPVTLSCSQTLNHNVMYWYQQKSSQAPKLLFHYYDKDFNNEADTPDNFQSRRPNTSFCFLDIRSPGLGDTAMYLCATSERGQGTYEQYFGPGTRLTVT.

CDR3 sequence reads: CASSPVVAGSTDTQYF. The DNA of the CDR3 is TGTGCCAGCTCACCAGTGGTAGCGGGATCCACAGATACGCAGTATTTT. The gene calls are TRBV18 and TRBJ2-3; 8 bases are a match to TRBD2. Germline V CDR1 and CDR2: KGHSH, LQKENI. V lost 2 bases, J lost 2 bases, and 6 bases stayed unmatched. CDR3 size: 16 residues.

The DNA of the CDR3 is TGTGCCAGCAACCCCACCGGGACAGGGACTTACGAGCAGTACTTC. It translates to CASNPTGTGTYEQYF. The chain links TRBV5-6 to TRBJ2-7; 9 nucleotides line up with TRBD1. Trimming took 6 bases from V and 4 from J; bases not matched to a gene: 11. The CDR3 runs to 15 residues. The germline gives CDR1 SGHDT, CDR2 YYEEEE.

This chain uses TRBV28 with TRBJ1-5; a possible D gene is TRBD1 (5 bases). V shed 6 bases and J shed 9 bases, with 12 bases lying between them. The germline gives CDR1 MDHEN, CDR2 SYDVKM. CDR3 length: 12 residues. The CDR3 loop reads CASRPYRRPQHF. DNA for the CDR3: TGTGCCAGCAGACCTTACAGGAGGCCCCAGCATTTT.

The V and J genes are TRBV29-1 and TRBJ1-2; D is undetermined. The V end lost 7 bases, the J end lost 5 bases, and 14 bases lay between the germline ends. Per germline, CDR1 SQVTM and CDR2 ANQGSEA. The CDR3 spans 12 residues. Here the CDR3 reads CSAADGKYGYTF. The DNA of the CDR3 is TGCAGCGCCGCGGACGGGAAGTATGGCTACACCTTC.

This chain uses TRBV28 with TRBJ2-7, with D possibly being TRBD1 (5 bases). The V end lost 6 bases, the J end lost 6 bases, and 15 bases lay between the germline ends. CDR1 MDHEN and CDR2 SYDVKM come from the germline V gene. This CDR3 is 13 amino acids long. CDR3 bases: TGTGCCAGCAGCCTTACAGGTTCAACCGAGCAGTACTTC. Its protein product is CASSLTGSTEQYF.